The TCR beta chain under discussion was sequenced for a study of blood T cells in healthy people across ages. A second PCR, run for roughly 7 to 12 cycles, used a sample-barcoded 5' primer plus a J-beta primer mix. TCRdb reprocessed the 5' RACE reads with MiXCR, giving one entry per CDR3 protein. In the table there are around 990,000 distinct CDR3 sequences, approximately 25% of which are singletons. V lost 0 bases to trimming and J lost 16 bases, with 16 bases between them. Germline CDR1 DFQATT, CDR2 SNEGSKA (reference sequence). The CDR3 spans 13 residues. The data also belong to a second study, concerning T cells of mothers and their children. From that paper: Healthy Caucasian mothers, a few in number, and their six children were the donors. From each mother came over 8 million TCR beta CDR3 reads, and from each child came 2.5 million to 3 million. Slightly, though not significantly, more overlap was seen in related than in unrelated mother-child pairs.

The genes are TRBV20-1 and TRBJ1-6; D may be TRBD1 (6 bases). The sequence came from a girl aged 2-9 years in good health. The specimen sequenced was blood. The CDR3 spells CSARDPRGPPLHF. For the CDR3, the DNA is TGCAGTGCTAGAGATCCCAGGGGTCCCCCTCTCCACTTT.